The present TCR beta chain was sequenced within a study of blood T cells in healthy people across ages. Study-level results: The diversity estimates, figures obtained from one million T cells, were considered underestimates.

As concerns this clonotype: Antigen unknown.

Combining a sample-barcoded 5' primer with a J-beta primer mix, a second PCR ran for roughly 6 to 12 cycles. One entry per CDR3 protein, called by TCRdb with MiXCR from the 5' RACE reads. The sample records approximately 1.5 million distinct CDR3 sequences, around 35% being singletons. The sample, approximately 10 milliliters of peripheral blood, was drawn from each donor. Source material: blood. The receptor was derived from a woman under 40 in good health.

Written as DNA, the CDR3 is TGTGCCAGCAGCCCCCAAGCGGGGGAGGGAGAGACCCAGTACTTC. The encoded protein is CASSPQAGEGETQYF. The chain couples TRBV7-2 to TRBJ2-5; 8 positions agree with TRBD2. The ends lost 5 bases at V and 4 bases at J; junction bases unmatched: 9. The CDR3 totals 15 residues. Germline V CDR1 and CDR2: SGHTA, FQGNSA.